This T cell receptor (beta chain) was sequenced for a study of cytomegalovirus exposure and HLA in healthy donors (dated by TCRdb to about 2017). For the study in its entirety: According to an earlier analysis of 550 to 700 of the donors, about 179 million T cells yielded 90 million to 130 million unique TCR beta sequences and approximately 280 Gb of sequence data. The aim of the study was to test whether cataloging public T cell receptors could identify signatures of past pathogen exposure. In the later analysis, no new phenotypic data were used to find candidate immune exposures; instead, reliance was placed on TCR beta sequences and their occurrence across donors. Along with the approximately 700-subject first cohort, a separate validation cohort of over a hundred different subjects was used. Alongside the repertoire data, information on donor age, sex, ethnicity and CMV serostatus was compiled. Among the roughly 400 genotyped donors, approximately 82% belonged to the genetic ancestry cluster associated with self-reported Caucasian donors. A later analysis re-analyzed previously published TCR beta repertoires from about 600 donors and added high-resolution HLA genotyping to study TCR occurrence patterns. On average, about 200,000 unique TCR beta nucleotide sequences were sequenced per donor among roughly 430 genotyped donors of the cohort, with about 19% of those sequences being non-productive. The number of donors typed differed by locus, with about 620-630 for A, B, C, DRB1 and DQB1, roughly 520 for DQA1, 600 to 610 for DPA1, and some 440 for DPB1. Both class I and class II loci were covered by HLA typing, at four-digit resolution. Every discovery cohort repertoire had been produced on one sequencing platform. In an earlier analysis of 550 to 700 of the donors, high-throughput TCR beta sequencing was used to judge whether each TCR beta V gene segment behaved as functional or pseudogenic. The study profiled the T cell repertoires of more than 500 subjects by immunosequencing and related them to cytomegalovirus serostatus. High-throughput TCR immunosequencing, statistical association of individual TCRs with disease status, and machine learning were combined to predict cytomegalovirus infection status. A handful of DR-DQ haplotypes were handled as single units for association and clustering because linkage in the cohort was strong. A later genetic analysis took genome-wide SNP genotypes for about 65% of the roughly 670 donors and used that subset as a discovery cohort. An early release that covered more than 550 HLA-typed donors contained 300 to 350 gigabases of sequencing data and tens of millions of unique TCR sequences. Broader findings and caveats from the paper: When HLA alleles, especially DR and DQ, strongly co-occurred, attributing TCR associations to individual alleles was difficult. Immune exposure information for the cohort was limited to CMV serostatus. According to a later analysis, parvovirus B19, influenza, CMV and Epstein-Barr virus appeared linked to several top co-occurrence clusters. Presence/absence analyses assumed roughly uniform sequencing depth across donors, an assumption that may not hold. In both the original and validation cohorts, the classifier was reported to diagnose cytomegalovirus status with high specificity and sensitivity. In a later analysis, HLA-associated TCR beta chains were found to be more clonally expanded and to have lower generation probabilities than equally common non-associated chains. The study listed over 150 TCR beta chains as associated with cytomegalovirus. A later analysis found that most CMV-associated TCR beta chains appeared HLA-restricted, with HLA associations seemingly driven largely by CMV exposure. A cluster of highly shared sequence variants was judged likely to represent a technical artifact of the sequencing pipeline. Correlated functional status among segregating V segments might reflect linkage disequilibrium, but an unknown experimental factor could not be ruled out. According to a later genetic analysis, donors in an Asian-associated ancestry cluster had fewer N-insertions in productive TCRs than the roughly 670-donor mean. A later genetic analysis associated a missense DCLRE1C variant with V-gene and J-gene trimming of TCR beta chains, and an independent cohort replicated the association. Three of the identified cytomegalovirus-associated TCR beta chains were confirmed in vitro to be specific for cytomegalovirus antigens. Because some donors lacked HLA typing at each locus, the association tests relied only on the typed subset. The 87-base-pair reads could not distinguish some IMGT-functional V segments, including TRBV6-2 and TRBV6-3, so those segments were excluded. The earlier analysis of around 600 of the donors excluded roughly 17 rarely observed V segments, including chromosome 9 orphons, because counts were too low. In an earlier analysis of around 600 of the donors, most TCR beta V segments were observed in productive rearrangements about 87% or about 30% of the time, broadly matching IMGT annotations. A later analysis associated about 17,000 TCR beta sequences with specific HLA alleles at a false discovery rate of 0.05. Most TCR sequences were observed very rarely across donors, whereas some public TCRs were present in many individuals. A further reported finding was that TCR beta sequences accurately predicted the HLA-A and HLA-B alleles for most subjects in the first cohort. A later analysis found that TCR association rates varied across HLA loci, with DRB1 alleles showing the most associated TCRs and HLA-C alleles the fewest. This cohort had only TCR beta chains sequenced, and the lack of alpha or paired-chain data limited which features could be detected. The authors suggested that the approach could potentially be generalized to other disease states and immunological phenotypes.

The protocol used for the library was the immunoSEQ multiplex PCR assay. For the multiplex PCR, a mixture combining 60 forward primers for TCR Vbeta segments and 13 reverse primers for TCR Jbeta segments was used. The CDR3 region of rearranged TCR beta genes was amplified from genomic DNA by a multiplex PCR assay. The Illumina HiSeq System was used to sequence the amplified TCR beta libraries as 87-base-pair reads. Concerning the study's data processing: A later analysis tallied 70 million to 100 million unique TCR beta chains across the 666 repertoires, and some 10 million of those chains were shared by two or more donors. To remove PCR and sequencing errors, raw reads were error-corrected and collapsed into unique sequences using a nearest-neighbor algorithm that merged closely related sequences. To assign V, D and J gene segments, CDR3 sequences were aligned to IMGT reference sequences. For a sequence to be retained, at least a six-nucleotide match to both a V gene segment and a J gene segment was required. A rearrangement counted as productive if the CDR3 had no stop codons and remained in frame with V and J, and every other rearrangement counted as non-productive. Following IMGT convention, CDR3 was defined as the stretch from the second conserved V-encoded cysteine to the conserved J-encoded phenylalanine. The earlier analysis of some 540 of the donors excluded any sequence lacking an unambiguous match to a single V gene segment. An earlier analysis of a few hundred of the donors called V segments functional above 56.7% productive rearrangements and segregating when the between-donor standard deviation exceeded 5%. A statistical classification framework was developed to diagnose cytomegalovirus status using the catalog of TCR beta chain sequences. In a later analysis, V and J genes were assigned by comparing TCR nucleotide sequences against IMGT/GENE-DB human TR gene sequences. The TCRdist pipeline was used in a later analysis to assign CDR3 sequences and most-parsimonious VDJ recombination scenarios. In a later analysis, each TCR beta chain was defined by its CDR3 amino acid sequence together with its V-gene family, and reads without a unique V-gene family were excluded. To address suspected cross-contamination and a sequencing artifact, a later analysis removed under 600 highly shared, low-generation-probability nucleotide sequences. In a later analysis, a clonal expansion index for each public chain was calculated from normalized within-repertoire ranks of inferred template counts. In a later analysis, generation probabilities were computed with a VDJ recombination model fitted to out-of-frame rearrangements, and the resulting probabilities were checked against IGoR. A later analysis scored TCR-TCR, TCR-HLA and TCR-CMV co-occurrence with hypergeometric tests, applying a repertoire-size bias correction to TCR pairs. In a later analysis, false discovery rates were estimated by permuting HLA or CMV assignments 20 times. In a later analysis, co-occurring TCRs were grouped using DBSCAN, and TCRdist sequence similarity was added for clustering within HLA-allele-positive subsets. For co-occurrence clustering, repertoires with fewer than 30,000 or more than 120,000 public chains were excluded, along with five repertoires with anomalous nucleotide sharing. TCRdb re-hosts the immuneACCESS table, in-frame sequences only. Its copies lack some clones; in the studies checked, an unresolved V gene accounts for under half of them, and the cause for the rest is not known. V and J calls and clone size are those listed in that table; D and trimming were worked out from the DNA. Present in this sample are 95,000 to 150,000 clones, around 80% of which were seen just once. 7.5% to 9% of the sample is in the top ten clones.

From the cysteine through the phenylalanine, the CDR3 covers 15 amino acids. The retained sequence is limited to the CDR3, 45 bases, with the frame set at the first base. CDR1 is given as ENHRY and CDR2 as SYGVKD, both from the germline V gene. V and J are truncated by 9 bases and 0 bases respectively, leaving an intervening sequence of 15 bases. This clone was found once. Which antigen it targets is not known. Base qualities are missing; no much larger clone stands one base away. The cohort comprised under 700 healthy bone marrow donors. At the time of sampling, all cohort members were nominally healthy, though unrecorded immune exposures were likely present. The donor tested CMV seropositive, placing the donor among the roughly 300 seropositive members of the cohort. Each donor provided a peripheral blood sample, and peripheral blood mononuclear cells were used for TCR beta sequencing. Genomic DNA extraction from the blood cell samples was performed with the Qiagen DNeasy Blood Extraction Kit.

Material: PBMCs. The clonotype was recovered from a female donor in good health and CMV-seropositive. The chain links TRBV10-3 with TRBJ1-3, and the D gene may be TRBD1, 5 bases matching. The CDR3 amino acid sequence is: CAMGGGRHSGNTIYF. The nucleotide sequence is TGTGCCATGGGGGGGGGTCGTCACTCTGGAAACACCATATATTTT.